A single sample is the source of the 3 T cell receptor beta chains below, sequenced in a study of cytomegalovirus exposure and HLA in healthy donors (dated by TCRdb to about 2017). Receptor libraries were prepared by the immunoSEQ multiplex PCR assay. For the multiplex PCR, a mixture combining 60 forward primers for TCR Vbeta segments and 13 reverse primers for TCR Jbeta segments was used. In its TCRdb copy, this immuneACCESS table keeps in-frame sequences only and misses some clones. Where compared with another copy, unresolved V genes explain less than half of these, and the others have no known cause. This sample is represented by around 150,000 clones; around 84% of them were singletons. Less than 2.5% of the sample is held by the ten biggest clonotypes. Sequenced input: PBMCs. The receptor source for this set is a man between 18 and 35 years old in good health and CMV-seropositive.

This clone has only a few counts. V usage is TRBV4-3 and J usage is TRBJ2-1, with D tentatively TRBD1 (5 bases). Germline V gene data show CDR1 as LGHNA and CDR2 as YSLEER. The CDR3 is made up of 15 amino acids. V was shortened by 0 bases and J by 6 bases, with 12 bases between the two germline ends. The chain's CDR3 is CASSQDRGSPNEQFF. In DNA form, the CDR3 reads TGCGCCAGCAGCCAAGATAGGGGCAGCCCCAATGAGCAGTTCTTC.

V is TRBV7-9 and J is TRBJ1-1; D remains ambiguous. This CDR3 has 9 amino acids. Trimming removed 4 bases at V and 9 bases at J, with 3 bases between. Per germline, CDR1 SEHNR and CDR2 FQNEAQ (reference sequence). The CDR3 DNA follows: TGTGCCAGCAGCTCTCAAGCTTTCTTT. Encoded protein: CASSSQAFF.

The chain combines TRBV29-1 with TRBJ2-7; D remains ambiguous. Germline V gene data show CDR1 as SQVTM and CDR2 as ANQGSEA. The V gene lost 6 bases and the J gene lost 4 bases, with 13 bases spanning the gap. This CDR3 is 12 amino acids long. This CDR3 reads CSVSSEDYEQYF. The CDR3 nucleotides are TGCAGCGTGTCCTCTGAGGATTACGAGCAGTACTTC.